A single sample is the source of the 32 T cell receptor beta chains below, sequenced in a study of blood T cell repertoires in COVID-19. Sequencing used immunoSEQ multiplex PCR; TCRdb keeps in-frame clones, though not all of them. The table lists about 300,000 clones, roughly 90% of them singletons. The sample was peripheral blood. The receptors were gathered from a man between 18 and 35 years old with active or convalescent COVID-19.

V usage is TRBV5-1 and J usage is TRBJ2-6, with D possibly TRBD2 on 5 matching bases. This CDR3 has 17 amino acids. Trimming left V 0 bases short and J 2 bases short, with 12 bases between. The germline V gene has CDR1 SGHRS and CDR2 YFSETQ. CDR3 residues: CASSLVSGLTGANVLTF. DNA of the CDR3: TGCGCCAGCAGCTTGGTTTCGGGATTGACTGGGGCCAACGTCCTGACTTTC.

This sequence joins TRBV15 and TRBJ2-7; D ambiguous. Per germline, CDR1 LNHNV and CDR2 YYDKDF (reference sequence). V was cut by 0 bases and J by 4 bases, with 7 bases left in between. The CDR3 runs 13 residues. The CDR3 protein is CATSREVGYEQYF. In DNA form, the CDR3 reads TGTGCCACCAGCAGAGAGGTCGGTTACGAGCAGTACTTC.

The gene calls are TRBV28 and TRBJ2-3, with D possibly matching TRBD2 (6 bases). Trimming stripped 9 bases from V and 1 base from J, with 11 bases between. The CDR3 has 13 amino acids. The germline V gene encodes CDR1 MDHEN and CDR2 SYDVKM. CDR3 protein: CAREGRGTDTQYF. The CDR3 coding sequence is TGTGCCAGGGAGGGCCGAGGCACAGATACGCAGTATTTT.

CDR3 DNA: TGTGCCAGTAGTATGAACAGGGCTCAGCCCCAGCATTTT. Protein sequence: CASSMNRAQPQHF. This chain uses TRBV19 with TRBJ1-5, with TRBD1 as a possible D gene (6 bases). V was clipped by 3 bases and J by 6 bases, with 9 bases between them. The CDR3 length is 13 residues. Germline CDR1 LNHDA, CDR2 SQIVND (reference sequence).

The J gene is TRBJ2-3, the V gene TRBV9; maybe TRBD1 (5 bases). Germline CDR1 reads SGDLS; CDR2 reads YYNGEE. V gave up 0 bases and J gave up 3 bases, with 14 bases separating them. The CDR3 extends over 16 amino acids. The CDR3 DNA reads TGTGCCAGCAGCGTAGGGGAAGGGGTAAAAACAGATACGCAGTATTTT. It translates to CASSVGEGVKTDTQYF.

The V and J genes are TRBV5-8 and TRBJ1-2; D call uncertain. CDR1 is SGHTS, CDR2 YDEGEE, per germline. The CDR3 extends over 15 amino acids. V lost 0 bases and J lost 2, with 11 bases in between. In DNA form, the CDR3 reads TGTGCCAGCAGCTTGGGCGGTTTCAGCAACTATGGCTACACCTTC. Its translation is CASSLGGFSNYGYTF. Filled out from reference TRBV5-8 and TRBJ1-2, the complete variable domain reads EAGVTQSPTHLIKTRGQQATLRCSPISGHTSVYWYQQALGLGLQFLLWYDEGEERNRGNFPPRFSGRQFPNYSSELNVNALELEDSALYLCASSLGGFSNYGYTFGSGTRLTVV.

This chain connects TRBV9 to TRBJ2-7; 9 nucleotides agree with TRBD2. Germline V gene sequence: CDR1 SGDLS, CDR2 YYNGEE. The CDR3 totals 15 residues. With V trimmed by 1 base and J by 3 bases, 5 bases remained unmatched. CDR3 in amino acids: CASSVTGLAIYEQYF. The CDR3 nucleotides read TGTGCCAGCAGCGTAACCGGACTAGCGATCTACGAGCAGTACTTC.

The DNA for the CDR3 is TGCGCCAGCAGCTTGGGGACTAGCGCAAGAGCAGCGGAAGAGACCCAGTACTTC. Translated, it gives CASSLGTSARAAEETQYF. The genes are TRBV5-1 and TRBJ2-5; 9 bases are a match to TRBD2. CDR3 length equals 18 residues. V was pared by 0 bases and J by 3 bases, with 12 bases of the junction left unmatched. Germline-derived CDR1 and CDR2 are SGHRS and YFSETQ. The entire variable domain, with the rest obtained from reference TRBV5-1 and TRBJ2-5, is as follows: KAGVTQTPRYLIKTRGQQVTLSCSPISGHRSVSWYQQTPGQGLQFLFEYFSETQRNKGNFPGRFSGRQFSNSRSEMNVSTLELGDSALYLCASSLGTSARAAEETQYFGPGTRLLVL.

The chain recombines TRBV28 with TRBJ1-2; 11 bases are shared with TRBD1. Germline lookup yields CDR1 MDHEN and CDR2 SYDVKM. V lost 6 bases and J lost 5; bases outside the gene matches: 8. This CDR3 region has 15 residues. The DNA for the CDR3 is TGTGCCAGCAGCTCTCAGGGGACAGGGGGTTATGGCTACACCTTC. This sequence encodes CASSSQGTGGYGYTF.

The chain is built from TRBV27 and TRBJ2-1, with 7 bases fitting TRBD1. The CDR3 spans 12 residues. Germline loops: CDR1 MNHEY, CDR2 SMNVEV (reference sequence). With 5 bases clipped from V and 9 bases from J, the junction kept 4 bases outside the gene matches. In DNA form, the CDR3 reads TGTGCCAGCAGTCCGACAGGGACTGAGCAGTTCTTC. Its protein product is CASSPTGTEQFF.

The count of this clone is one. The CDR3 bases are TGCGCCAGCAGCTTGTACAGGGTAGATTATGGCTACACCTTC. Translated, it gives CASSLYRVDYGYTF. This sequence joins TRBV5-1 and TRBJ1-2; D possibly corresponds to TRBD1 (6 bases). The CDR3 is 14 residues long. Germline V CDR1 and CDR2: SGHRS, YFSETQ. Between the trimmed V and J ends, which lost 1 base and 5 bases, there was a span of 12 bases.

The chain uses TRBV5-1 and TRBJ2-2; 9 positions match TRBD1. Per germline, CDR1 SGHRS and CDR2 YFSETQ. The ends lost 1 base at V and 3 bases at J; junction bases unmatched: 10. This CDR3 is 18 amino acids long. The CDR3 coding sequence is TGCGCCAGCAGCTTGCTACCGCCGGGACAGGGATACACCGGGGAGCTGTTTTTT. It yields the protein CASSLLPPGQGYTGELFF.

CDR3 in amino acids: CASSLPGVQPQHF. CDR3 coding DNA: TGTGCCAGCAGCTTACCAGGGGTTCAGCCCCAGCATTTT. J is TRBJ1-5 and V is TRBV7-2; tentatively, D is TRBD1 (6 bases). Trimming took off 2 bases at V and 6 bases at J, with 8 bases between the two ends. CDR3 length: 13 amino acids. Per germline, CDR1 SGHTA and CDR2 FQGNSA.

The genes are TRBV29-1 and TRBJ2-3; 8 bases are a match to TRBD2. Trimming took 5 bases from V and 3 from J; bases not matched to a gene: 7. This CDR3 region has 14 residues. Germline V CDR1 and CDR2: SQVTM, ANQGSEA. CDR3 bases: TGCAGCGTTAACGGGGGGGCCGGAACAGATACGCAGTATTTT. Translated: CSVNGGAGTDTQYF.

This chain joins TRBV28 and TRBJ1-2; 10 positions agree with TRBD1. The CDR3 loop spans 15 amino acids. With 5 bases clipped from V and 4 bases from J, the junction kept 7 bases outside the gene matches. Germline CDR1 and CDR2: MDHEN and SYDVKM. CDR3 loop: CASSTRTGGGYGYTF. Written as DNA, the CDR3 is TGTGCCAGCAGTACAAGGACAGGGGGTGGCTATGGCTACACCTTC.

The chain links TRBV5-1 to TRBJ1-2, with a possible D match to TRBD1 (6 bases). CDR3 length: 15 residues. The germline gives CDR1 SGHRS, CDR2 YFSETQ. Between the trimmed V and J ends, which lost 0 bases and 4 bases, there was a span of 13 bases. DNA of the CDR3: TGCGCCAGCAGCTTGGGCGGACAGAATATCTATGGCTACACCTTC. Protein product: CASSLGGQNIYGYTF.

The CDR3 spells CARSPLGQGYLNSPLHF. In DNA form, the CDR3 reads TGTGCCAGAAGCCCGTTGGGACAGGGCTATTTAAATTCACCCCTCCACTTT. The chain is built from TRBV5-3 and TRBJ1-6, with 9 bases lining up with TRBD1. TRBV5-3 is filed as an ORF, its function uncertain. Trimming at V came to 4 bases and at J to 7 bases, leaving 12 bases not matched to a gene. The CDR3 length is 17 residues.

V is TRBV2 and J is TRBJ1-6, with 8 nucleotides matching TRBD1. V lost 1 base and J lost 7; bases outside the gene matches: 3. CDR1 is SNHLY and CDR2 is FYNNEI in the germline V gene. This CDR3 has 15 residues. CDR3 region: CASSEVGQANSPLHF. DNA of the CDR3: TGTGCCAGCAGTGAAGTGGGACAGGCGAATTCACCCCTCCACTTT.

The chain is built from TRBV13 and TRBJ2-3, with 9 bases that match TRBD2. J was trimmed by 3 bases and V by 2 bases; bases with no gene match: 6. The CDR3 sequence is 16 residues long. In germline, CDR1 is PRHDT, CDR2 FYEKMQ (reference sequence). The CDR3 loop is CASSLKGAGGTDTQYF. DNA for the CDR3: TGTGCCAGCAGCTTAAAGGGCGCGGGAGGGACAGATACGCAGTATTTT.

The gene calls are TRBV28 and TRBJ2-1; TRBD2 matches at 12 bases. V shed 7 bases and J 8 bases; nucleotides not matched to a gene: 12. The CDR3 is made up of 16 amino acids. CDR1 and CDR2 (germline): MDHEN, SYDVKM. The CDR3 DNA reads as TGTGCCAGCATCAGGGCCGGACTAGCGGGATTCGATGAGCAGTTCTTC. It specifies CASIRAGLAGFDEQFF. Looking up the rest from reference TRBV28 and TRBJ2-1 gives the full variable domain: DVKVTQSSRYLVKRTGEKVFLECVQDMDHENMFWYRQDPGLGLRLIYFSYDVKMKEKGDIPEGYSVSREKKERFSLILESASTNQTSMYLCASIRAGLAGFDEQFFGPGTRLTVL.

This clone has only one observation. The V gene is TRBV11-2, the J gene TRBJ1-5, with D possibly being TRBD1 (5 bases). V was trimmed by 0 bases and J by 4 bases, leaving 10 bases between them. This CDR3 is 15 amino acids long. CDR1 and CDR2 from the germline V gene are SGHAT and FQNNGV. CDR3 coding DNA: TGTGCCAGCAGCTTAGAGCAGGGTCCGAATCAGCCCCAGCATTTT. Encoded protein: CASSLEQGPNQPQHF.

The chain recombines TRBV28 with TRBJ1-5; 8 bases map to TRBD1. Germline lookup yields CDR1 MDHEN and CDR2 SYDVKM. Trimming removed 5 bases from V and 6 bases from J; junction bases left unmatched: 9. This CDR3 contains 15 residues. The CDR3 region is CASSPWSGGGQPQHF. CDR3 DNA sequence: TGTGCCAGCAGTCCCTGGTCAGGGGGCGGTCAGCCCCAGCATTTT.

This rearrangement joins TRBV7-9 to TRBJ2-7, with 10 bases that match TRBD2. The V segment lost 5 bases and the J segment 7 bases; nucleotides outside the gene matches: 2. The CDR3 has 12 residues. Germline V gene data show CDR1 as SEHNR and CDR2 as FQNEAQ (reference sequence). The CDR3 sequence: CASSKTSGEQYF. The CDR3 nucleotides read TGTGCCAGCAGCAAGACTAGCGGGGAGCAGTACTTC.

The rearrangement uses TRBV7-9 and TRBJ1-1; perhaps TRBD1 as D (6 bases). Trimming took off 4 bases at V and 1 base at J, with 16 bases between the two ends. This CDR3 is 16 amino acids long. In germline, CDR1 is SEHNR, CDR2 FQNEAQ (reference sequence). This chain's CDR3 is CASSSKKGQPNTEAFF. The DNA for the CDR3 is TGTGCCAGCAGCTCAAAGAAAGGACAGCCGAACACTGAAGCTTTCTTT.

The DNA for the CDR3 is TGTGCCAGCAGCCTAGCCGGGTCCACCGGGGGGACTGAAGCTTTCTTT. It codes for CASSLAGSTGGTEAFF. V and J are TRBV27 and TRBJ1-1, with TRBD1 as a possible D gene (5 bases). V lost 6 bases and J 5 bases, leaving 22 bases between the germline ends. Germline V gene sequence: CDR1 MNHEY, CDR2 SMNVEV (reference sequence). CDR3 length: 16 amino acids.

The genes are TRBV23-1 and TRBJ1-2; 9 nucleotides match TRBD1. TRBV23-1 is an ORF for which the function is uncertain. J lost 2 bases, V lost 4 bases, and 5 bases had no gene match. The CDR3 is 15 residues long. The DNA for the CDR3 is TGCGCCAGCAGTCGACCCGGGACAGGGAACTATGGCTACACCTTC. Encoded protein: CASSRPGTGNYGYTF.

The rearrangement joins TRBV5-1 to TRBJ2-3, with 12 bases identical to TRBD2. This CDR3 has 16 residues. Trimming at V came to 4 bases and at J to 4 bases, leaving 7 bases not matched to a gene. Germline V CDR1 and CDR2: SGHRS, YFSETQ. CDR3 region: CASSTASGGAADTQYF. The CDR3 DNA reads TGCGCCAGCAGCACAGCTAGCGGGGGGGCCGCAGATACGCAGTATTTT.

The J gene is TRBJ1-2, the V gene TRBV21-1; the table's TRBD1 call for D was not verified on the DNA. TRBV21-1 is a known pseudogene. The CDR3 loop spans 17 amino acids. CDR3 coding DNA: TGTGCCAGCAGCAAAGATGGTAGGTGGGCCCCTAACTATGGCTACACCTTC. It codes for CASSKDGRWAPNYGYTF.

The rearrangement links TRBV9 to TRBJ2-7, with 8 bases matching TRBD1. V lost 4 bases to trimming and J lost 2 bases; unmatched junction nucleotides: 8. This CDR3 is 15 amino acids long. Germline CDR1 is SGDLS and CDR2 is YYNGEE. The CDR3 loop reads CASSHRTGRAYEQYF. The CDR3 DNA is TGTGCCAGCAGCCATAGGACAGGGCGCGCCTACGAGCAGTACTTC.

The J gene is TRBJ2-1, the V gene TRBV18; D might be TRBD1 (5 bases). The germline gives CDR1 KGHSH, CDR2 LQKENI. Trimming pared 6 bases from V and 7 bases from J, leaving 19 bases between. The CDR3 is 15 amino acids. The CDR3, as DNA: TGTGCCAGCTCGTGGCTGGTACAGGCGGAAAATGAGCAGTTCTTC. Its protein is CASSWLVQAENEQFF.

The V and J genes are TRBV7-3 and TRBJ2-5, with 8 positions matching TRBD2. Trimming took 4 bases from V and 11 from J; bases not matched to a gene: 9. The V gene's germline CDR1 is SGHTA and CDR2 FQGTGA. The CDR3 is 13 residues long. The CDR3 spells CASSSRAGDDQYF. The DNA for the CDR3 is TGTGCCAGCAGCTCCAGAGCGGGAGATGATCAGTACTTC.

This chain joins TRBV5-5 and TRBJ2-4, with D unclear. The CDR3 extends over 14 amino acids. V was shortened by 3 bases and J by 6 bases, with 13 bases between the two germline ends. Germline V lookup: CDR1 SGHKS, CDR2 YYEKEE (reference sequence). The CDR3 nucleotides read TGTGCCAGCAGCTACGACTTTTCTTTAAACATTCAGTACTTC. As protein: CASSYDFSLNIQYF. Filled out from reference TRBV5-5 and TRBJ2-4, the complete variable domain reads DAGVTQSPTHLIKTRGQQVTLRCSPISGHKSVSWYQQVLGQGPQFIFQYYEKEERGRGNFPDRFSARQFPNYSSELNVNALLLGDSALYLCASSYDFSLNIQYFGAGTRLSVL.